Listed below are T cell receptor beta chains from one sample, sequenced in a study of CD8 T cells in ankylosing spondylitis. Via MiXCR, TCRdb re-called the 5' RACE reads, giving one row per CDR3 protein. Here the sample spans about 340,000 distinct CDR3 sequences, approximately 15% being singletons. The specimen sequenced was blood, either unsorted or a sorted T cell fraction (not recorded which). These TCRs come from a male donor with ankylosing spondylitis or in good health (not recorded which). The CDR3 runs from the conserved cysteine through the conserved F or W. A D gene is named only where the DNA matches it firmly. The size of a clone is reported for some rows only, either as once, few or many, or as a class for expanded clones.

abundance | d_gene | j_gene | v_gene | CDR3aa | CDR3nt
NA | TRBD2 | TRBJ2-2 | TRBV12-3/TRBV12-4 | CASSPAGDTGELFF | TGTGCCAGCAGCCCAGCGGGGGACACCGGGGAGCTGTTTTTT
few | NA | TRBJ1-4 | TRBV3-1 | CASSPSVKRGEKLFF | TGTGCCAGCAGCCCCTCGGTTAAAAGGGGTGAAAAACTGTTTTTT
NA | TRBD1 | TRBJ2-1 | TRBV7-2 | CASRTGETHNEQFF | TGTGCCAGCAGGACAGGGGAGACCCACAATGAGCAGTTCTTC
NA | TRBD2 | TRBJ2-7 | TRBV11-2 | CASSRTPGGGFLYEQYF | TGTGCCAGCAGCCGCACCCCGGGGGGAGGCTTCCTCTACGAGCAGTACTTC
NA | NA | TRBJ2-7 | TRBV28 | CASSSLALTYEQYF | TGTGCCAGCAGTTCTCTGGCCCTAACCTACGAGCAGTACTTC
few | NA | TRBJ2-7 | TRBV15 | CATSSNYEQYF | TGTGCCACCAGCAGTAACTACGAGCAGTACTTC
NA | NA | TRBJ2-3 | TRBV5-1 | CASSLAVGVGDTQYF | TGCGCCAGCAGCTTGGCGGTCGGAGTTGGGGATACGCAGTATTTT
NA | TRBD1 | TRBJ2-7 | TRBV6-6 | CATGTGVSYEQYF | TGTGCCACTGGGACAGGGGTCTCCTACGAGCAGTACTTC
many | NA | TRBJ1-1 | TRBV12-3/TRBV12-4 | CASTPGGAGTEAFF | TGTGCCAGCACCCCGGGGGGGGCTGGGACTGAAGCTTTCTTT
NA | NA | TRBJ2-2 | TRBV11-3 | CASSLTFPRRTGELFF | TGTGCCAGCAGCTTAACTTTCCCACGGCGGACCGGGGAGCTGTTTTTT
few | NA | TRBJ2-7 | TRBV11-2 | CASSFEKGEQYF | TGTGCCAGCAGCTTCGAGAAGGGGGAGCAGTACTTC
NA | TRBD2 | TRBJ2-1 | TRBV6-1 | CASRGLALSYNEQFF | TGTGCCAGCCGGGGACTAGCGTTATCCTACAATGAGCAGTTCTTC
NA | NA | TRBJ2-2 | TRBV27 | CASSARQSPNTGELFF | TGTGCCAGCTCTGCCCGACAAAGCCCTAACACCGGGGAGCTGTTTTTT
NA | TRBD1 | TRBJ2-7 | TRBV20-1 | CSASDRGNYEQYF | TGCAGTGCTTCCGACAGGGGGAACTACGAGCAGTACTTC
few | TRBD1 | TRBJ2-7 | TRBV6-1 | CASSEDGQEVYEQYF | TGTGCCAGCAGTGAAGATGGACAGGAAGTCTACGAGCAGTACTTC
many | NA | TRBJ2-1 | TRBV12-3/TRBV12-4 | CASSYPPDPSGQFF | TGTGCCAGCAGTTACCCTCCAGACCCCTCGGGGCAGTTCTTC
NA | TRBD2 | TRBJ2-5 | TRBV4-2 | CASSQGYGAGDMETQYF | TGTGCCAGCAGCCAAGGATATGGAGCGGGAGATATGGAGACCCAGTACTTC
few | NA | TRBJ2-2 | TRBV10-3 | CAISATGSNTGELFF | TGTGCCATCAGTGCGACAGGATCGAACACCGGGGAGCTGTTTTTT
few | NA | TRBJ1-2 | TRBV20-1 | CSAPLGRGYTF | TGCAGTGCCCCCCTCGGGAGGGGCTACACCTTC
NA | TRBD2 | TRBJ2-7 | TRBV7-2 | CASSRGTSGPQSYEQYF | TGTGCCAGCAGCCGGGGGACTAGCGGTCCTCAGTCCTACGAGCAGTACTTC
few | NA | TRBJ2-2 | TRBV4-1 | CASSQVSVSVGELFF | TGCGCCAGCAGCCAAGTCTCTGTGTCCGTAGGGGAGCTGTTTTTT
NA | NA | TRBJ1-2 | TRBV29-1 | CSGVPTDYGYTF | TGCAGCGGCGTTCCCACCGATTATGGCTACACCTTC
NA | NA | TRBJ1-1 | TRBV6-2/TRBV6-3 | CASSPPSPAEAFF | TGTGCCAGCAGCCCCCCCAGTCCCGCTGAAGCTTTCTTT
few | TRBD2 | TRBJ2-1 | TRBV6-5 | CASSYLGLAGGPSEPEQFF | TGTGCCAGCAGTTACCTAGGACTAGCGGGAGGGCCCTCGGAACCCGAGCAGTTCTTC
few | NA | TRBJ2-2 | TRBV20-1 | CSAKSDSGELFF | TGCAGTGCTAAAAGCGATTCCGGGGAGCTGTTTTTT
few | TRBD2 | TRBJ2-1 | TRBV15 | CATSRDTRDTSGSAGEQFF | TGTGCCACCAGCAGAGATACAAGGGATACTAGCGGGAGTGCGGGTGAGCAGTTCTTC